This T cell receptor (beta chain) was sequenced in a study of blood T cell repertoires in COVID-19. Methods used by the authors: By means of reference gene primer amplification, nucleated cell counts were estimated. Sequenced by immunoSEQ multiplex PCR; TCRdb stores in-frame clones only, minus some. Clonal size and the V and J genes are those of that table, whereas D and trimming came from the DNA. The sample consists of approximately 300,000 clones, around nine tenths of them appearing once. Germline V gives CDR1 LNHDA, CDR2 SQIVND (reference sequence). The trim removed 3 bases at V and 6 bases at J, leaving 7 bases unmatched. This CDR3 has 14 amino acids.

The TCR comes from a woman aged 25 to 45 with COVID-19, enrolled during active disease. The sequenced sample consisted of peripheral blood. The chain joins TRBV19 to TRBJ1-2, with 7 bases matching TRBD1. The CDR3 DNA sequence: TGTGCCAGTAGTATCCGGGACAGCGTCGATGGCTACACCTTC. Its translation: CASSIRDSVDGYTF.